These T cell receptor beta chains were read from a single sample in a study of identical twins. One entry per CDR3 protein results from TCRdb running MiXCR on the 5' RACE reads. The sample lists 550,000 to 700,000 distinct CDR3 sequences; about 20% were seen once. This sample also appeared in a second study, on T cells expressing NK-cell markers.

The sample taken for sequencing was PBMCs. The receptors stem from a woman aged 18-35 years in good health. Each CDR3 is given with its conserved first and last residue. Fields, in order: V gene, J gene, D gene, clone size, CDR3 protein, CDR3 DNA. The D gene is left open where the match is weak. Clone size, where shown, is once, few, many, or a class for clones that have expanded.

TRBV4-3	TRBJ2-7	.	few	CASSQDRAGEQYF	TGCGCCAGCAGCCAAGACAGGGCCGGCGAGCAGTACTTC
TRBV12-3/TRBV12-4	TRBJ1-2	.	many	CASSFGDGYTF	TGTGCCAGCAGTTTCGGGGATGGCTACACCTTC
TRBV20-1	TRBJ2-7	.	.	CSAINAGRPYEQYF	TGCAGTGCTATAAACGCGGGACGGCCCTACGAGCAGTACTTC
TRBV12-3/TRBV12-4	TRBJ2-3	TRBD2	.	CASSFTLAGTDTQYF	TGTGCCAGCAGTTTTACGCTAGCGGGCACAGATACGCAGTATTTT
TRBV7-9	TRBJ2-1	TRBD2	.	CASSVGTRGLVEQFF	TGTGCCAGCAGCGTCGGGACTAGGGGCTTGGTTGAGCAGTTCTTC
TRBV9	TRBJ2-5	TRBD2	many	CASSSRTSGQETQYF	TGTGCCAGCAGCTCCCGGACTAGCGGGCAAGAGACCCAGTACTTC
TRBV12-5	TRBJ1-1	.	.	CASGLSANTEAFF	TGTGCTAGTGGTTTATCGGCGAACACTGAAGCTTTCTTT
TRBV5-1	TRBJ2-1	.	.	CASSLEFTFSEQFF	TGCGCCAGCAGCTTAGAGTTTACTTTCAGTGAGCAGTTCTTC
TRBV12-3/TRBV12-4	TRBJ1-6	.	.	CASSLGQGPSPLHF	TGTGCCAGCAGTTTAGGTCAGGGGCCTTCACCCCTCCACTTT
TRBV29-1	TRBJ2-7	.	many	CSVQGEMGYEQYF	TGCAGCGTTCAGGGTGAGATGGGCTACGAGCAGTACTTC
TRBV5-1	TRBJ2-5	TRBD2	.	CASSSTSGGYQETQYF	TGCGCCAGCAGCTCCACTAGCGGGGGCTACCAAGAGACCCAGTACTTC
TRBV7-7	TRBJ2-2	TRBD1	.	CASSTGQGSPGELFF	TGTGCCAGCAGCACCGGACAGGGAAGCCCCGGGGAGCTGTTTTTT
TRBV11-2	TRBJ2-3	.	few	CASSFLPDTQYF	TGTGCCAGCAGCTTTCTCCCAGATACGCAGTATTTT
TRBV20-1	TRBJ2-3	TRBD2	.	CSARDSGRRADTQYF	TGCAGTGCTAGGGATAGCGGGAGGAGGGCAGATACGCAGTATTTT
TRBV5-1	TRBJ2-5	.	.	CASSAQEAQYF	TGCGCCAGCAGCGCCCAGGAGGCCCAGTACTTC
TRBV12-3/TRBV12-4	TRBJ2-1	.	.	CASSTTTRYNEQFF	TGTGCCAGCAGTACGACTACCCGATACAATGAGCAGTTCTTC